This TCR beta chain derives from a study of T cell responses to AZD1222 COVID-19 vaccine. Notes on the study in general: The donor group comprised mostly white British people and more females; the analysis possibly underestimated clonal diversity. Nearly half of the spike-specific TCRs reportedly recognize variant regions that carry no mutations. Compared with day 0, the breadth and depth of the Spike-specific TCR repertoire rose significantly after two doses of AZD1222.

V lost 3 bases to trimming and J lost 1 base; unmatched junction nucleotides: 8. This CDR3 spans 16 amino acids. CDR1 and CDR2 (germline): SGHNT, YYREEE (reference sequence). The protocol was immunoSEQ multiplex PCR, while the TCRdb copy is restricted to in-frame clones and leaves out a portion. Altogether roughly 150,000 clones are present, around nine tenths being singletons, with the ten largest covering 1.5% to 2%. As regards this clone: Its target is not known.

The rearrangement joins TRBV5-4 to TRBJ1-1; 8 nucleotides line up with TRBD1. The receptor comes from an adult in good health. Source: peripheral blood, taken on day 0 of AZD1222 vaccination. The CDR3 protein is CASSSGQGPPNTEAFF. The DNA for the CDR3 is TGTGCCAGCAGCTCCGGACAGGGCCCACCGAACACTGAAGCTTTCTTT. Using reference TRBV5-4 and TRBJ1-1 for the parts outside the CDR3, the full variable domain is ETGVTQSPTHLIKTRGQQVTLRCSSQSGHNTVSWYQQALGQGPQFIFQYYREEENGRGNFPPRFSGLQFPNYSSELNVNALELDDSALYLCASSSGQGPPNTEAFFGQGTRLTVV.